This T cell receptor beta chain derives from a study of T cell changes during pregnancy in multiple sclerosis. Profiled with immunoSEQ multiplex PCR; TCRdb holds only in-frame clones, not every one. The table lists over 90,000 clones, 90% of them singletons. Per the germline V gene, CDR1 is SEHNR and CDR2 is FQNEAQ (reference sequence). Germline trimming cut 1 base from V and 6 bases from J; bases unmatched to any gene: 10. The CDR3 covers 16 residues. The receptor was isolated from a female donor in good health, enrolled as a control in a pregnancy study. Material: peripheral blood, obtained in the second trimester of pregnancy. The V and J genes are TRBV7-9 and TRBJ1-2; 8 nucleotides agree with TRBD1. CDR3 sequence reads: CASSLDDGRGLDGYTF. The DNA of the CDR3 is TGTGCCAGCAGCTTAGATGACGGCAGGGGGCTCGATGGCTACACCTTC.